In its sample, the clone carrying this T cell receptor delta chain was seen a few times. With CATT, TCRdb re-called clones from the RT-PCR reads. Among just under 2,500 delta-chain clones listed, 15% to 25% were seen once. The CDR3 spans 18 residues. The J segment lost 0 bases and the V segment lost 0 bases, leaving 10 bases of the junction unmatched. From germline, CDR1 is TSWWSYY and CDR2 QGS. This record belongs to a study of gamma-delta T cells after stem cell transplantation. The rearrangement joins TRDV1 to TRDJ1; 7 bases agree with TRDD3. Source material: gamma-delta T cells. The receptor was derived from a human donor. It is not recorded whose cells these are; they may come from a transplant donor. CDR3 DNA: TGTGCTCTTGGGGAACTACTACGAGGGGGATGCTACACCGATAAACTCATCTTT. It encodes CALGELLRGGCYTDKLIF.